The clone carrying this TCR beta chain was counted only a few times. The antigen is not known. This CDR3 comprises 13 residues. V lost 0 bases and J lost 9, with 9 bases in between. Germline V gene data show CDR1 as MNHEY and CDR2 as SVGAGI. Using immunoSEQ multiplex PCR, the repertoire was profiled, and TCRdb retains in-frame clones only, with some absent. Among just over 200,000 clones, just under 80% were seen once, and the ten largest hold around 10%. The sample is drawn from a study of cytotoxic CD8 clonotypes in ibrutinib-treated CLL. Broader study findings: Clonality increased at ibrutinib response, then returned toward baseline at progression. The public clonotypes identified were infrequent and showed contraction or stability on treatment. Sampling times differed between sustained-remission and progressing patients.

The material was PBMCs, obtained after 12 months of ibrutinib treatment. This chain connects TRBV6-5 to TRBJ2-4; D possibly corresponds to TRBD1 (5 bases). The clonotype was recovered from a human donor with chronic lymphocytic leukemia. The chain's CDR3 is CASSYSSQGIQYF. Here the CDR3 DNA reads TGTGCCAGCAGTTACTCGAGCCAGGGCATTCAGTACTTC.